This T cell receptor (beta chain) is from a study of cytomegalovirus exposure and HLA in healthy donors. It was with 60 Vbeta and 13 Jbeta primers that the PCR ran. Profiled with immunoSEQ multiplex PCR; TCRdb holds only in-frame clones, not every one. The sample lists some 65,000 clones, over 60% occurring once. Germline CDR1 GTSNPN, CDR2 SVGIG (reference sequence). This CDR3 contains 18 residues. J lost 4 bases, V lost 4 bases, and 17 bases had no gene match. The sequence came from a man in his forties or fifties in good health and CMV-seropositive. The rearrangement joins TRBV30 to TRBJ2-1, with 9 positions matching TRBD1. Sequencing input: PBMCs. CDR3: CAWTSDRGNVGVYNEQFF. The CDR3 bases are TGTGCCTGGACCTCGGACAGGGGAAACGTTGGGGTTTACAATGAGCAGTTCTTC.